Following are 23 T cell receptor beta chains from one sample sequenced in a study of blood T cell repertoires in COVID-19. Method: immunoSEQ multiplex PCR; TCRdb's copy keeps in-frame clones and lacks some. Of about 150,000 clones in the sample, more than 85% are singletons; the top ten hold less than 3%. The sequencing sample was made of peripheral blood. Receptor source: a woman of 80 years or more with COVID-19, enrolled during active disease.

V usage is TRBV9 and J usage is TRBJ1-2; tentatively, D is TRBD1 (5 bases). CDR3 length: 16 amino acids. Germline CDR1 SGDLS, CDR2 YYNGEE. The V gene lost 3 bases and the J gene lost 5 bases, with 20 bases spanning the gap. The CDR3 here is CASSADPLHGGYGYTF. CDR3 bases: TGTGCCAGCAGCGCAGACCCCTTACACGGGGGGTATGGCTACACCTTC.

The genes are TRBV27 and TRBJ1-2; 10 bases are shared with TRBD1. CDR3 length: 15 amino acids. The germline CDR1 and CDR2 sequences are MNHEY and SMNVEV (reference sequence). J lost 8 bases, V lost 6 bases, and 12 bases had no gene match. DNA for the CDR3: TGTGCCAGCAGGCGCCCTGGACAGGGGGATCTAGGCTACACCTTC. Its translation: CASRRPGQGDLGYTF.

This sequence joins TRBV7-9 and TRBJ2-7; TRBD1 aligns across 7 bases. The CDR3 has 14 amino acids. J gave up 1 base and V 2 bases, and 2 bases lay outside the gene matches. Germline V gene sequence: CDR1 SEHNR, CDR2 FQNEAQ (reference sequence). CDR3 amino acids: CASSLPDRSYEQYF. The CDR3 coding sequence is TGTGCCAGCAGCTTACCGGACAGGTCCTACGAGCAGTACTTC.

CDR3 sequence reads: CASSPWDTGRTEAFF. CDR3 DNA sequence: TGTGCCAGCAGTCCCTGGGACACAGGTCGGACTGAAGCTTTCTTT. The V and J genes are TRBV27 and TRBJ1-1, with a tentative D call TRBD1 (6 bases). Per germline, CDR1 MNHEY and CDR2 SMNVEV (reference sequence). The CDR3 sequence is 15 residues long. Trimming shortened V by 5 bases and J by 5 bases, and 18 bases separated the two germline ends.

The chain recombines TRBV6-1 with TRBJ1-2, with unresolved D. Germline V gene lookup returns CDR1 MNHNS and CDR2 SASEGT. Trimming took off 0 bases at V and 0 bases at J, with 2 bases between the two ends. CDR3 length: 13 residues. In nucleotides, the CDR3 is TGTGCCAGCAGTGAAGCCACTAACTATGGCTACACCTTC. It translates to CASSEATNYGYTF.

The chain couples TRBV9 to TRBJ2-2; D gene ambiguous. Trimming left V 3 bases short and J 5 bases short, with 11 bases between. Germline loops: CDR1 SGDLS, CDR2 YYNGEE. This CDR3 has 14 amino acids. The CDR3 DNA sequence: TGTGCCAGCAGCGAAGCCGCCGGGACCGGGGAGCTGTTTTTT. Translating it yields CASSEAAGTGELFF.

This rearrangement joins TRBV11-2 to TRBJ2-3; 7 bases align to TRBD2. V shed 2 bases and J 4 bases; nucleotides not matched to a gene: 6. Germline CDR1 is SGHAT and CDR2 is FQNNGV. There are 15 residues in the CDR3. The CDR3 region has the DNA TGTGCCAGCAGCTTACAGGTGGGAGGGGCAGATACGCAGTATTTT. It is translated as CASSLQVGGADTQYF.

The chain combines TRBV2 with TRBJ1-4; no reliable D call. V was shortened by 10 bases and J by 6 bases, with 21 bases between the two germline ends. Per the germline V gene, CDR1 is SNHLY and CDR2 is FYNNEI. This CDR3 has 15 residues. The CDR3 reads CATRRADSGYEKLFF. CDR3 nucleotide sequence: TGTGCCACCAGGAGGGCCGACTCGGGCTATGAAAAACTGTTTTTT.

In DNA, the CDR3 is TGTGCCAGCAGCAAGCAAAGCTCCTACGAGCAGTACTTC. Encoded protein: CASSKQSSYEQYF. The chain joins TRBV7-3 to TRBJ2-7; D is ambiguous. V lost 5 bases and J 0 bases, leaving 8 bases between the germline ends. This CDR3 region has 13 residues. Germline CDR1 is SGHTA and CDR2 is FQGTGA. The full variable domain, with the rest looked up from reference TRBV7-3 and TRBJ2-7, is GAGVSQTPSNKVTEKGKYVELRCDPISGHTALYWYRQSLGQGPEFLIYFQGTGAADDSGLPNDRFFAVRPEGSVSTLKIQRTERGDSAVYLCASSKQSSYEQYFGPGTRLTVT.

The chain is built from TRBV5-1 and TRBJ2-5, with 11 bases fitting TRBD1. There are 14 residues in the CDR3. V gave up 4 bases and J gave up 7 bases; unmatched junction bases: 6. Germline assignment: CDR1 SGHRS and CDR2 YFSETQ. CDR3 sequence (DNA): TGCGCCAGCAGCCCGGGACAGGGGGAAGCGACCCAGTACTTC. Translated, it gives CASSPGQGEATQYF. Combining the CDR3 with reference TRBV5-1 and TRBJ2-5 gives the whole variable domain KAGVTQTPRYLIKTRGQQVTLSCSPISGHRSVSWYQQTPGQGLQFLFEYFSETQRNKGNFPGRFSGRQFSNSRSEMNVSTLELGDSALYLCASSPGQGEATQYFGPGTRLLVL.

The chain links TRBV7-8 to TRBJ1-1; D may be TRBD1 (5 bases). The V end was cut by 1 base, the J end by 4 bases, with 10 bases between. This CDR3 region has 14 residues. Germline CDR1 and CDR2: SGHVS and FQNEAQ. CDR3 amino acids: CASSLGWGGTEAFF. The CDR3 DNA sequence: TGTGCCAGCAGCTTAGGGTGGGGGGGCACTGAAGCTTTCTTT. Complete variable domain (other parts from reference TRBV7-8 and TRBJ1-1): GAGVSQSPRYKVAKRGQDVALRCDPISGHVSLFWYQQALGQGPEFLTYFQNEAQLDKSGLPSDRFFAERPEGSVSTLKIQRTQQEDSAVYLCASSLGWGGTEAFFGQGTRLTVV.

This clone was counted a few times. V and J are TRBV28 and TRBJ2-7, with 14 bases fitting TRBD2. The CDR3 contains 17 residues. CDR1 MDHEN and CDR2 SYDVKM come from the germline V gene. V was clipped by 5 bases and J by 3 bases; unmatched bases: 9. CDR3 coding DNA: TGTGCCAGCAGTAAGACCCCCGGGACTAGCGGGAGCTACGAGCAGTACTTC. Encoded protein: CASSKTPGTSGSYEQYF.

The count of this clone is one. The chain combines TRBV9 with TRBJ2-1; D may be TRBD2 (5 bases). CDR1 SGDLS and CDR2 YYNGEE come from the germline V gene. V dropped 3 bases and J dropped 2 bases, with 12 bases sitting between them. The CDR3 has 15 residues. This CDR3 reads CASSASGSAYNEQFF. As DNA, the CDR3 is TGTGCCAGCAGCGCGTCGGGGTCGGCCTACAATGAGCAGTTCTTC.

This clone occurred once. The chain recombines TRBV6-2 or TRBV6-3 with TRBJ2-1; TRBD2 aligns across 10 bases. The V gene end was trimmed by 0 bases and the J gene end by 8 bases; junction bases not matched to a gene: 7. Germline CDR1 is MNHEY and CDR2 is SVGEGT. CDR3 size: 16 residues. CDR3 in DNA: TGTGCCAGCAGTTACTCTAAGCGGGAGGGCAGCTATGAGCAGTTCTTC. It codes for CASSYSKREGSYEQFF.

This sequence joins TRBV19 and TRBJ2-7; TRBD2 matches at 9 bases. Germline V gene sequence: CDR1 LNHDA, CDR2 SQIVND (reference sequence). V was clipped by 5 bases and J by 3 bases; unmatched bases: 5. The CDR3 consists of 14 residues. The DNA for the CDR3 is TGTGCCAGTAGTTTTAGCGGGAGTCGCTACGAGCAGTACTTC. Amino acids: CASSFSGSRYEQYF.

CDR3 sequence: CASRPFRGQGQPQHF. CDR3 nucleotide sequence: TGTGCCAGCAGACCTTTTAGGGGGCAGGGTCAGCCCCAGCATTTT. The chain joins TRBV6-5 to TRBJ1-5, with 7 bases fitting TRBD1. Germline lookup yields CDR1 MNHEY and CDR2 SVGAGI. CDR3 length: 15 amino acids. V trimming: 6 bases; J trimming: 6 bases; junction bases outside the gene matches: 11.

The rearrangement uses TRBV4-2 and TRBJ1-4; 10 bases align to TRBD1. Germline lookup yields CDR1 LGHNA and CDR2 YNFKEQ. The CDR3 is 16 amino acids. After removal of 0 bases from V and 8 bases from J, the junction contained 6 bases not matched to a gene. CDR3 DNA sequence: TGTGCCAGCAGCCAAGATGGGGGACAGGGGACCGAAAAACTGTTTTTT. Residues: CASSQDGGQGTEKLFF.

The chain links TRBV18 to TRBJ1-5, with D tentatively TRBD1 (6 bases). Germline V gives CDR1 KGHSH, CDR2 LQKENI. This CDR3 contains 15 residues. V dropped 3 bases and J dropped 5 bases, with 14 bases sitting between them. This chain's CDR3 is CASSPRVSGDQPQHF. The CDR3 nucleotides read TGTGCCAGCTCACCTAGGGTCTCAGGGGATCAGCCCCAGCATTTT.

V gene TRBV28 combines with J gene TRBJ1-4; 7 positions match TRBD1. V shed 7 bases, J shed 8 bases, and the junction held 10 bases outside the gene matches. This CDR3 contains 14 residues. Germline V gives CDR1 MDHEN, CDR2 SYDVKM. CDR3: CASKPGGGQEKLFF. In nucleotides, the CDR3 is TGTGCCAGCAAACCCGGAGGGGGCCAGGAAAAACTGTTTTTT.

V is TRBV2 and J is TRBJ1-5, with TRBD1 matching 7 bases. Germline V lookup: CDR1 SNHLY, CDR2 FYNNEI. V dropped 9 bases and J dropped 7; count of bases not matched to a gene: 9. There are 13 residues in the CDR3. CDR3 DNA: TGTGCCAGTTCGACAGGGATCGAACAGCCCCAGCATTTT. Its translation is CASSTGIEQPQHF.

This clone came up a few times. The V gene is TRBV19, the J gene TRBJ2-7; 7 nucleotides line up with TRBD1. This CDR3 has 14 amino acids. With 3 bases clipped from V and 5 bases from J, the junction kept 7 bases outside the gene matches. Germline CDR1 reads LNHDA; CDR2 reads SQIVND (reference sequence). CDR3 sequence reads: CASSIRGMWDEQYF. The CDR3 DNA sequence: TGTGCCAGTAGTATCAGGGGGATGTGGGACGAGCAGTACTTC.

The chain is built from TRBV4-2 and TRBJ2-2, with D possibly matching TRBD1 (6 bases). V was pared by 1 base and J by 2 bases, with 8 bases between. CDR3 size: 15 residues. Germline V lookup: CDR1 LGHNA, CDR2 YNFKEQ. The CDR3 here is CASSQGGGNTGELFF. CDR3 nucleotides: TGTGCCAGCAGCCAAGGAGGGGGTAACACCGGGGAGCTGTTTTTT.

The rearrangement links TRBV21-1 to TRBJ1-3; TRBD1, the table's D call, was not compared with the DNA. TRBV21-1 corresponds to a pseudogene. The CDR3 runs to 17 residues. As DNA, the CDR3 is TGTGCCAGCAGCACCTTCTTCAGGGGGCGCCCTGGAAACACCATATATTTT. This translates into CASSTFFRGRPGNTIYF.